This T cell receptor (beta chain) emerged from a study of CD8 T cells in Susac syndrome. This CDR3 region has 13 residues. Germline V CDR1 and CDR2: GTSNPN, SVGIG (reference sequence). V lost 0 bases and J lost 8, with 13 bases in between. Random hexamers were used to reverse transcribe the RNA input (about 0.45 to 1 ug). TCRdb independently ran MiXCR on the immunoSEQ multiplex PCR reads; one entry per CDR3 protein. In the table there are around 140,000 distinct CDR3 sequences, about 95% of which are singletons. Bulk CD8+ and CD4+ cells came from magnetic negative isolation; CD8+ TEMRA by FACS. The chain recombines TRBV30 with TRBJ1-2; a weak D match, TRBD1 (6 bases). The sample was CD4+ T cells from PBMCs. The receptor's source is a human donor with multiple sclerosis. CDR3 bases: TGTGCCTGGAGTGTTTTGCAGGGGCAAGGCTACACCTTC. Its translation is CAWSVLQGQGYTF.